These 19 T cell receptor beta chains share one sample of origin, sequenced in a study of blood T cell repertoires in COVID-19. Repertoires were generated with immunoSEQ multiplex PCR, while TCRdb's copy carries only in-frame clones and drops some. The profile shows over 85,000 clones, around 86% of them singletons. Sequencing input: peripheral blood. These receptors all come from a man in his 60s with acute or convalescent COVID-19.

This chain uses TRBV5-1 with TRBJ2-5; possibly TRBD1 for D (5 bases). The germline CDR1 and CDR2 sequences are SGHRS and YFSETQ. The CDR3 has 14 residues. V lost 2 bases, J lost 4 bases, and 12 bases lay in between. The CDR3 DNA sequence: TGCGCCAGCAGCTTATCAGGGATCGGAGAGACCCAGTACTTC. It is translated as CASSLSGIGETQYF.

This rearrangement joins TRBV4-1 to TRBJ1-2, with 8 bases lining up with TRBD1. CDR3 length: 18 residues. With 1 base clipped from V and 5 bases from J, the junction kept 15 bases outside the gene matches. Germline V gene data show CDR1 as MGHRA and CDR2 as YSYEKL. As DNA, the CDR3 is TGCGCCAGCAGCCAAGTTTCGACAGGGGTTTCCTCTTTTTATGGCTACACCTTC. Translated, it gives CASSQVSTGVSSFYGYTF.

The J gene is TRBJ2-2, the V gene TRBV5-8; TRBD1 might be the D (5 bases). The CDR3 runs 16 residues. V lost 4 bases to trimming and J lost 5 bases, with 18 bases between them. Germline V lookup: CDR1 SGHTS, CDR2 YDEGEE. In DNA form, the CDR3 reads TGTGCCAGCAGCAAGACAGTTCCCTCTGAGACCGGGGAGCTGTTTTTT. Translated: CASSKTVPSETGELFF.

This chain links TRBV7-2 with TRBJ1-3; 7 positions agree with TRBD1. Trimming cost V 0 bases and J 2 bases; bases outside gene matches: 4. Germline CDR1 SGHTA, CDR2 FQGNSA. The CDR3 extends over 16 amino acids. The DNA for the CDR3 is TGTGCCAGCAGCTTAGCCGAGACAGGGCCTGGAAACACCATATATTTT. The encoded protein is CASSLAETGPGNTIYF.

V and J are TRBV11-2 and TRBJ2-1; 10 bases line up with TRBD2. Germline CDR1 and CDR2: SGHAT and FQNNGV. Trimming at V came to 6 bases and at J to 2 bases, leaving 4 bases not matched to a gene. There are 15 residues in the CDR3. CDR3 amino acids: CASRHLAGAYNEQFF. CDR3 DNA: TGTGCCAGCAGACACCTAGCGGGAGCCTACAATGAGCAGTTCTTC.

J is TRBJ2-7 and V is TRBV6-2 or TRBV6-3; D is ambiguous. The CDR3 spans 14 residues. Per germline, CDR1 MNHEY and CDR2 SVGEGT. With 6 bases removed from V and 0 bases from J, the gap between germline ends came to 12 bases. The CDR3 bases are TGTGCCAGCAGCCCCCTGAGAGTCTCCTACGAGCAGTACTTC. Translating gives CASSPLRVSYEQYF.

The J gene is TRBJ2-7, the V gene TRBV27, with D possibly TRBD2 on 7 matching bases. CDR1 and CDR2 (germline): MNHEY, SMNVEV (reference sequence). V was shortened by 7 bases and J by 2 bases, with 15 bases between the two germline ends. The length of the CDR3 is 14 residues. The CDR3 here is CASTVREGAYEQYF. The CDR3 region has the DNA TGTGCCAGCACCGTGAGGGAGGGGGCCTACGAGCAGTACTTC.

This chain uses TRBV7-2 with TRBJ2-3; no firm D call. Trimming shortened V by 8 bases and J by 10 bases, and 16 bases separated the two germline ends. CDR1 and CDR2 from the germline V gene are SGHTA and FQGNSA. This CDR3 spans 12 amino acids. CDR3 DNA sequence: TGTGCCAGCCACACTCCAGCGATCTCGCAGTATTTT. Translating it yields CASHTPAISQYF.

The rearrangement links TRBV7-9 to TRBJ1-4, with 9 nucleotides matching TRBD1. CDR3 length equals 14 residues. Germline CDR1 SEHNR, CDR2 FQNEAQ (reference sequence). V was pared by 6 bases and J by 8 bases, with 7 bases of the junction left unmatched. DNA for the CDR3: TGTGCCAGCAGGGACGGGACAGGGAACGAAAAACTGTTTTTT. It codes for CASRDGTGNEKLFF. The whole variable domain, remainder taken from reference TRBV7-9 and TRBJ1-4, is DTGVSQNPRHKITKRGQNVTFRCDPISEHNRLYWYRQTLGQGPEFLTYFQNEAQLEKSRLLSDRFSAERPKGSFSTLEIQRTEQGDSAMYLCASRDGTGNEKLFFGSGTQLSVL.

The chain joins TRBV2 to TRBJ1-6; 12 bases line up with TRBD1. This CDR3 has 17 residues. V shed 6 bases and J 7 bases; nucleotides not matched to a gene: 10. Germline loops: CDR1 SNHLY, CDR2 FYNNEI. CDR3 in amino acids: CASRTGTGGQLNSPLHF. The CDR3 nucleotides read TGTGCCAGCAGGACCGGGACAGGGGGCCAGCTCAATTCACCCCTCCACTTT. The full variable domain, completed using reference TRBV2 and TRBJ1-6, is EPEVTQTPSHQVTQMGQEVILRCVPISNHLYFYWYRQILGQKVEFLVSFYNNEISEKSEIFDDQFSVERPDGSNFTLKIRSTKLEDSAMYFCASRTGTGGQLNSPLHFGNGTRLTVT.

CDR3 nucleotides: TGTGCCTGGAGTCCAAACCTCCCGGTGGGGGGTAGGAATGAGCAGTTCTTC. Amino acid sequence: CAWSPNLPVGGRNEQFF. The chain joins TRBV30 to TRBJ2-1, with TRBD2 as a possible D gene (6 bases). The CDR3 is made up of 17 amino acids. Looked up from germline, CDR1 is GTSNPN and CDR2 is SVGIG (reference sequence). V was pared by 2 bases and J by 7 bases, with 24 bases between.

The rearrangement uses TRBV2 and TRBJ2-7; D possibly corresponds to TRBD2 (5 bases). Trimming shortened V by 3 bases and J by 3 bases, and 12 bases separated the two germline ends. This CDR3 has 14 residues. Germline V gene sequence: CDR1 SNHLY, CDR2 FYNNEI. DNA of the CDR3: TGTGCCAGCAGTGAGTCGGGGATGATCTACGAGCAGTACTTC. Residues: CASSESGMIYEQYF.

The chain recombines TRBV6-5 with TRBJ1-2; D is uncertain. The V gene lost 6 bases and the J gene lost 5 bases, with 16 bases spanning the gap. CDR1 is MNHEY, CDR2 SVGAGI, per germline. The CDR3 is 14 amino acids. The CDR3 nucleotides read TGTGCCAGCAGCCAGCGGAACCCCGAATATGGCTACACCTTC. It specifies CASSQRNPEYGYTF.

This clone was detected only a few times. The chain uses TRBV5-1 and TRBJ2-2, with 8 bases fitting TRBD1. This CDR3 contains 15 residues. Germline V gene sequence: CDR1 SGHRS, CDR2 YFSETQ. V gave up 5 bases and J gave up 6 bases; unmatched junction bases: 9. The CDR3 nucleotides are TGCGCCAGCAGACGGGACAGGAGGAGGTCCGGGGAGCTGTTTTTT. It codes for CASRRDRRRSGELFF. Variable domain in full (rest from reference TRBV5-1 and TRBJ2-2): KAGVTQTPRYLIKTRGQQVTLSCSPISGHRSVSWYQQTPGQGLQFLFEYFSETQRNKGNFPGRFSGRQFSNSRSEMNVSTLELGDSALYLCASRRDRRRSGELFFGEGSRLTVL.

The chain recombines TRBV5-5 with TRBJ2-7; possibly TRBD2 for D (6 bases). The CDR3 is 12 residues long. Germline loops: CDR1 SGHKS, CDR2 YYEKEE (reference sequence). V was shortened by 4 bases and J by 5 bases, with 10 bases between the two germline ends. CDR3 amino acids: CASSIGTHEQYF. CDR3 bases: TGTGCCAGCAGCATAGGGACTCACGAGCAGTACTTC.

This chain's CDR3 is CASSRSGSVYNEQFF. DNA of the CDR3: TGTGCCAGCAGTCGTAGCGGGTCTGTCTACAATGAGCAGTTCTTC. The rearrangement uses TRBV6-5 and TRBJ2-1; 7 nucleotides agree with TRBD2. J was trimmed by 3 bases and V by 5 bases; bases with no gene match: 7. From germline, CDR1 is MNHEY and CDR2 SVGAGI. This CDR3 comprises 15 residues.

This clone was seen just once. The genes are TRBV6-6 and TRBJ1-2, with no clear D. The germline V gene encodes CDR1 MNHNY and CDR2 SVGAGI (reference sequence). Trimming removed 7 bases from V and 8 bases from J, with 17 bases in between. The CDR3 loop spans 13 amino acids. Written as DNA, the CDR3 is TGTGCCAGCATCCACGGCCGGGTTTGGGGCTACACCTTC. Translated: CASIHGRVWGYTF.

This chain links TRBV4-1 with TRBJ2-1; the match to TRBD2 covers 12 bases. After removal of 5 bases from V and 7 bases from J, the junction contained 9 bases not matched to a gene. The CDR3 loop spans 16 amino acids. Germline V gives CDR1 MGHRA, CDR2 YSYEKL. In DNA form, the CDR3 reads TGCGCCAGCAGCTCAAGTATCACTAGCGGGAGGAATGAGCAGTTCTTC. Protein: CASSSSITSGRNEQFF.

The rearrangement uses TRBV18 and TRBJ1-6; no definite D call. From germline, CDR1 is KGHSH and CDR2 LQKENI. Trimming shortened V by 3 bases and J by 5 bases, and 11 bases separated the two germline ends. This CDR3 has 15 amino acids. CDR3 loop: CASSPSEANNSPLHF. CDR3 nucleotide sequence: TGTGCCAGCTCACCCAGCGAGGCAAATAATTCACCCCTCCACTTT.